A selection of T cell receptor beta chains follows, all from one sample in a study of Tregs in tolerant kidney transplant recipients. Sequencing used immunoSEQ multiplex PCR; TCRdb keeps in-frame clones, though not all of them. The sample lists more than 95,000 clones, roughly 93% occurring once. What was sequenced was CD4+ T cells from blood. These receptors all come from a human donor in good health. CDR3s include the opening cysteine and the closing phenylalanine or tryptophan. The order of the fields is D gene, J gene, clone size, V gene, CDR3 DNA, CDR3 protein. A D gene is named only where the DNA matches it firmly. Some rows have no size entry. The others give once, few or many, or a class for an expanded clone.

TRBD1 | TRBJ1-2 | NA | TRBV5-8 | TGTGCCAGCAGCCCGAAGGGGGCCACTAACTATGGCTACACCTTC | CASSPKGATNYGYTF
NA | TRBJ1-1 | NA | TRBV14 | TGTGCCAGCAGCTTTAGGAGGAACACTGAAGCTTTCTTT | CASSFRRNTEAFF
NA | TRBJ2-1 | NA | TRBV2 | TGTGCCAGCAGGGACTGGGACGCCGAGCAGTTCTTC | CASRDWDAEQFF
NA | TRBJ1-2 | NA | TRBV30 | TGTGCCTGGAGTGTCCGCGACGGGAACTATGGCTACACCTTC | CAWSVRDGNYGYTF
TRBD1 | TRBJ1-2 | NA | TRBV5-1 | TGCGCCAGCAGCCCGCGAAGGGGGCCTGTGGAGGGGGCTGGCTACACCTTC | CASSPRRGPVEGAGYTF
NA | TRBJ1-1 | NA | TRBV9 | TGTGCCAGCAGCGTCTCTGGGGGGATGAACACTGAAGCTTTCTTT | CASSVSGGMNTEAFF
TRBD2 | TRBJ2-1 | NA | TRBV4-1 | TGCGCCAGCAGTCGAACCCAACTAGCGGGGGTCCATGAGCAGTTCTTC | CASSRTQLAGVHEQFF
NA | TRBJ1-4 | NA | TRBV21-1 | TGTGCCAGAAGCAGTGCAAGGGAAGGGGCTGGTGAAAAACTGTTTTTT | CARSSAREGAGEKLFF
TRBD2 | TRBJ2-2 | NA | TRBV4-2 | TGTGCCAGCAGCCAAGATCGAGCGGGGGGGCGAACCGGGGAGCTGTTTTTT | CASSQDRAGGRTGELFF
TRBD1 | TRBJ1-2 | NA | TRBV13 | TGTGCCAGCAGCTTCCGGGACAGGGAATTCTATGGCTACACCTTC | CASSFRDREFYGYTF
TRBD2 | TRBJ2-1 | few | TRBV2 | TGTGCCAGCAGGAGGGGAACTAGCGGGGGAGCGTACAATGAGCAGTTCTTC | CASRRGTSGGAYNEQFF
TRBD1 | TRBJ2-2 | NA | TRBV7-9 | TGTGCCCGAGACAGGGGACCTTCGAACACCGGGGAGCTGTTTTTT | CARDRGPSNTGELFF
TRBD1 | TRBJ2-4 | NA | TRBV2 | TGTGCCAGCAGTGGCGACAGGGGCGCCAAAAACATTCAGTACTTC | CASSGDRGAKNIQYF
NA | TRBJ1-2 | once | TRBV19 | TGTGCCAGTAGTGGGGGGGCCTGGGGCTATGGCTACACCTTC | CASSGGAWGYGYTF
NA | TRBJ2-1 | NA | TRBV27 | TGTGCCAGCAGTTTGTCGGGCCAGAGCTCCTACAATGAGCAGTTCTTC | CASSLSGQSSYNEQFF
NA | TRBJ1-4 | NA | TRBV5-1 | TGCGCCAGCAGCTTGCTCGGCAGGGCTACGGAAAAACTGTTTTTT | CASSLLGRATEKLFF
NA | TRBJ1-1 | NA | TRBV7-8 | TGTGCCAGCAGCTCCGATGGCAAAGGATGGAACACTGAAGCTTTCTTT | CASSSDGKGWNTEAFF
NA | TRBJ1-5 | NA | TRBV4-1 | TGCGCCAGCAGCCCCATCACCCTTAATCAGCCCCAGCATTTT | CASSPITLNQPQHF
TRBD1 | TRBJ2-2 | NA | TRBV5-1 | TGCGCCACCACCCCCGACAGGGTGGCGAACACCGGGGAGCTGTTTTTT | CATTPDRVANTGELFF
TRBD2 | TRBJ2-3 | NA | TRBV13 | TGTGCCAGCAGCCCGGGACTAGCGGGCAACACAGATACGCAGTATTTT | CASSPGLAGNTDTQYF
TRBD2 | TRBJ2-7 | NA | TRBV4-2 | TGTGCCAGCAGCGAAGCCGGGACTAGCGACTCCTACGAGCAGTACTTC | CASSEAGTSDSYEQYF
NA | TRBJ2-7 | NA | TRBV5-1 | TGCGCCAGCAGCATCCAGGACCTGGGCGAGCAGTACTTC | CASSIQDLGEQYF
TRBD1 | TRBJ1-6 | NA | TRBV30 | TGTGCCTGGAGTATACTTACCAGGGGGCTGGCCTATAATTCACCCCTCCACTTT | CAWSILTRGLAYNSPLHF
TRBD2 | TRBJ2-2 | NA | TRBV7-2 | TGTGCCAGCAGCTTAGCGGCTAGCGGGAGGATAACCACCGGGGAGCTGTTTTTT | CASSLAASGRITTGELFF
NA | TRBJ2-2 | NA | TRBV7-3 | TGTGCCAGCAGCTCTCCCGGGGCGAACACCGGGGAGCTGTTTTTT | CASSSPGANTGELFF
NA | TRBJ1-4 | once | TRBV29-1 | TGCAGCGTTGGTCGGACTCGGGGAGAAAAACTGTTTTTT | CSVGRTRGEKLFF
NA | TRBJ2-7 | NA | TRBV18 | TGTGCCAGCTCACCACCGATAGGGGTCTCCTACGAGCAGTACTTC | CASSPPIGVSYEQYF
NA | TRBJ2-7 | NA | TRBV7-8 | TGTGCCAGCAGCTTAAACTCCCGGGGTGGGCAGTACTTC | CASSLNSRGGQYF
TRBD1 | TRBJ2-1 | NA | TRBV9 | TGTGCCAGCAGCGCTCCGGGACAGGGGACCAATGAGCAGTTCTTC | CASSAPGQGTNEQFF
NA | TRBJ1-5 | NA | TRBV19 | TGTGCCAGTAGTCCCGGGGTCTGGGGCAATCAGCCCCAGCATTTT | CASSPGVWGNQPQHF
TRBD1 | TRBJ2-5 | NA | TRBV5-8 | TGTGCCAGCAGCACCGGGACAGCAGGGGAGACCCAGTACTTC | CASSTGTAGETQYF
NA | TRBJ1-6 | NA | TRBV11-3 | TGTGCCAGCAGCTTAGAAATGCATTCACCCCTCCACTTT | CASSLEMHSPLHF
TRBD2 | TRBJ2-1 | NA | TRBV11-2 | TGTGCCAGCAGCTTACCGGGACTAGCGGGGTACAATGAGCAGTTCTTC | CASSLPGLAGYNEQFF
TRBD1 | TRBJ2-3 | NA | TRBV10-3 | TGTGCCATCAGTGAGTTTGGACAGGGGGGTAAAGGAGATACGCAGTATTTT | CAISEFGQGGKGDTQYF
NA | TRBJ2-7 | few | TRBV6-1 | TGTGCCACCACCCAGGGACTGCTTTACGAGCAGTACTTC | CATTQGLLYEQYF
TRBD1 | TRBJ1-5 | few | TRBV4-2 | TGTGCCAGCAGCCCAGGGGGGTCTAGCAATCAGCCCCAGCATTTT | CASSPGGSSNQPQHF
NA | TRBJ2-5 | NA | TRBV25-1 | TGTGCCAGCAGTGAAGCGGGGCGGGCGCGGGAGACCCAGTACTTC | CASSEAGRARETQYF
TRBD1 | TRBJ2-7 | NA | TRBV30 | TGTGCCTCGGCGGACAGGCGATTTTCCTACGAGCAGTACTTC | CASADRRFSYEQYF